This TCR beta chain was documented in a study of T cell responses to AZD1222 COVID-19 vaccine. Across the whole study: Recipients boosted at about 4 weeks or about 12 weeks are pooled. Overall study results and limits: The donor group comprised mostly white British people and more females; the analysis possibly underestimated clonal diversity. Nearly half of spike-specific TCRs reportedly go after variant regions that carry no mutations.

Method: immunoSEQ multiplex PCR; TCRdb's copy keeps in-frame clones and lacks some. The table has about 120,000 clones, over 75% seen once. Notes on this clone: Its matching antigen is unknown.

Trimming removed 1 base at V and 10 bases at J, with 10 bases between. This CDR3 is built from 12 residues. Germline V gene data show CDR1 as SGHVS and CDR2 as FQNEAQ. This sample comprised peripheral blood, obtained on day 0 of AZD1222 vaccination. The sequence came from an adult in good health. This rearrangement joins TRBV7-8 to TRBJ2-5; possible D gene TRBD1, 5 bases. CDR3 sequence: CASSLGDSFQYF. CDR3 DNA sequence: TGTGCCAGCAGCTTAGGTGACAGCTTCCAGTACTTC.